In its sample, the clone carrying this T cell receptor beta chain was seen many times. Using its own MiXCR run on the RACE reads, TCRdb lists one record per CDR3 protein. Of 50,000 to 60,000 distinct CDR3 sequences listed, around 12% are singletons. The time point here: patch test 3, about 24 weeks after DPC sensitization. Indicated treatment: therapeutic diphenylcyclopropenone sensitization with weekly scalp DPC. These data come from a study of human T cells and chemical hapten exposure. There are 15 residues in the CDR3. From germline, CDR1 is LGHNA and CDR2 YNFKEQ. The V end lost 0 bases, the J end lost 10 bases, and 13 bases lay between the germline ends.

The chain joins TRBV4-2 to TRBJ1-6; no clear D gene. This TCR was sampled from a man younger than 45 with alopecia areata. Some clones in this sample may be carry-over from other donors' samples. Here the sequenced sample was whole blood, taken in connection with sensitization to the hapten diphenylcyclopropenone (DPC). CDR3 nucleotide sequence: TGTGCCAGCAGCCAAGATGACAAGGGTAGATCACCCCTCCACTTT. It is translated as CASSQDDKGRSPLHF.